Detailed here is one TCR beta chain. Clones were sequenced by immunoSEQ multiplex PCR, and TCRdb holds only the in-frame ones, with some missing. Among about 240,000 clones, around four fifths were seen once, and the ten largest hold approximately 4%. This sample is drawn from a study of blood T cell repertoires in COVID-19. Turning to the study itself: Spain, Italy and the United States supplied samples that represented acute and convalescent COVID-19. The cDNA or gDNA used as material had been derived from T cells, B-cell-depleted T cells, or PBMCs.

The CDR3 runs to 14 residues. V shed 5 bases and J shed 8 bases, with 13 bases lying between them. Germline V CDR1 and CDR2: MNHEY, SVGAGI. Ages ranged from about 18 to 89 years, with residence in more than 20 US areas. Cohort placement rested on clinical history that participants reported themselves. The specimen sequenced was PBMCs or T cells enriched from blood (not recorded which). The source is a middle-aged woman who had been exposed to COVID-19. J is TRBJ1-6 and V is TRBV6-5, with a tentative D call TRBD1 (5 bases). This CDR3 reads CASSPQGVDSPLHF. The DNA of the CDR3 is TGTGCCAGCAGTCCCCAGGGTGTTGATTCACCCCTCCACTTT.